These T cell receptor beta chains were read from a single sample in a study of blood T cell repertoires in COVID-19. The data were produced by immunoSEQ multiplex PCR, yet TCRdb's version contains in-frame clones alone and is incomplete. The table shows under 150,000 clones, with roughly four fifths occurring only once. Material: peripheral blood. Source of these receptors: a middle-aged man with active or convalescent COVID-19. Each CDR3 is given with its conserved first and last residue. A D gene is named only where the DNA matches it firmly. The size of a clone is reported for some rows only, either as once, few or many, or as a class for expanded clones.

V	size	D	J	DNA	CDR3
TRBV25-1	once	TRBD1	TRBJ2-7	TGTGCCAGCAGTGAGATGGGACAGGAGATCTCCTACGAGCAGTACTTC	CASSEMGQEISYEQYF
TRBV6-2/TRBV6-3	NA	TRBD1	TRBJ1-5	TGTGCCAGCAGCCGGACAGGCATCGGACAGCCCCAGCATTTT	CASSRTGIGQPQHF
TRBV20-1	NA	NA	TRBJ2-7	TGCAGTGCTAGTATCGACAGCTCCTACGAGCAGTACTTC	CSASIDSSYEQYF
TRBV6-2/TRBV6-3	NA	TRBD1	TRBJ2-6	TGTGCCAGCAGTGACGGACAGGCGACCTCTGGGGCCAACGTCCTGACTTTC	CASSDGQATSGANVLTF
TRBV27	NA	NA	TRBJ2-7	TGTGCCAGCAGTTTAGGACAGTCCTACGAGCAGTACTTC	CASSLGQSYEQYF
TRBV11-2	NA	NA	TRBJ2-3	TGTGCCAGCAGCTTATCCCAAAACACAGATACGCAGTATTTT	CASSLSQNTDTQYF
TRBV6-5	NA	TRBD1	TRBJ1-1	TGTGCCAGCAGTCTGGAGGGGACAGTGAACACTGAAGCTTTCTTT	CASSLEGTVNTEAFF
TRBV2	NA	NA	TRBJ2-7	TGTGCCAGCAGTGCGGACTACATAGAATACGAGCAGTACTTC	CASSADYIEYEQYF
TRBV6-4	NA	NA	TRBJ2-5	TGTGCCAGCAGTCGACACCTACAAGAGACCCAGTACTTC	CASSRHLQETQYF
TRBV20-1	NA	NA	TRBJ1-4	TGCAGTCCCCTATTGAATGAAAAACTGTTTTTT	CSPLLNEKLFF
TRBV28	NA	NA	TRBJ2-1	TGTGCCAGCAGGACCACCGGGGATCTCAATGAGCAGTTCTTC	CASRTTGDLNEQFF
TRBV19	NA	TRBD1	TRBJ1-1	TGTGCCAGTAGTGTACGGGACAGGGGAGGCACTGAAGCTTTCTTT	CASSVRDRGGTEAFF
TRBV11-2	few	NA	TRBJ1-2	TGTGCCAGCAGCCCAGGACTGTACTATGGCTACACCTTC	CASSPGLYYGYTF
TRBV6-2/TRBV6-3	NA	NA	TRBJ2-7	TGTGCCAGCAGTTACTCTGACAGAGTCTTAGCCGAGCAGTACTTC	CASSYSDRVLAEQYF
TRBV5-1	once	NA	TRBJ2-3	TGCGCCAGCAGCTTGGACGGTACTAGCACAGATACGCAGTATTTT	CASSLDGTSTDTQYF
TRBV6-5	NA	NA	TRBJ2-7	TGTGCCAGCAGCCAAGGAGGGGCCCGGAGCTACGAGCAGTACTTC	CASSQGGARSYEQYF
TRBV6-2/TRBV6-3	NA	NA	TRBJ1-1	TGTGCCAGCAGTGCACAGGAGAACACTGAAGCTTTCTTT	CASSAQENTEAFF
TRBV11-3	NA	NA	TRBJ2-3	TGTGCCAGCAGCTTAGCGGGGAAGATAGGAGATACGCAGTATTTT	CASSLAGKIGDTQYF
TRBV5-4	NA	NA	TRBJ1-1	TGTGCCAGCAGCTCCAGGGGTGAGGACACTGAAGCTTTCTTT	CASSSRGEDTEAFF
TRBV3-1/TRBV3-2	few	NA	TRBJ1-1	TGTGCCAGCAGCCCCCTTTATGGAGGGAACACTGAAGCTTTCTTT	CASSPLYGGNTEAFF
TRBV19	NA	TRBD2	TRBJ2-1	TGTGCCAGTAGATCCTATAGCGGGGGGGAATACAATGAGCAGTTCTTC	CASRSYSGGEYNEQFF
TRBV7-9	NA	NA	TRBJ2-7	TGTGCCAGCAGCTTAGGGGCCAGTCTGAACGAGCAGTACTTC	CASSLGASLNEQYF
TRBV12-3/TRBV12-4	few	TRBD1	TRBJ1-2	TGTGCCAGCAGTTCACAGGGGGCTCGTGGCTACACCTTC	CASSSQGARGYTF
TRBV12-3/TRBV12-4	once	NA	TRBJ2-3	TGTGCCAGCAGTTACCGGGATACGCAGTATTTT	CASSYRDTQYF
TRBV5-1	few	NA	TRBJ2-2	TGCGCCAGCACTCCAGGGGCAGACACCGGGGAGCTGTTTTTT	CASTPGADTGELFF
TRBV6-5	NA	NA	TRBJ2-7	TGTGCCAGCACCTATGGGGGGGCTGGCGAGCAGTACTTC	CASTYGGAGEQYF
TRBV12-2	NA	NA	TRBJ2-1	TGTGCAAGTCGCTTAGCTCGGGGGGCGGCCAATGAGCAGTTCTTC	CASRLARGAANEQFF
TRBV5-1	NA	TRBD2	TRBJ2-1	TGCGCCAGCAGCGTCGGGGGGGCTTGGAATGAGCAGTTCTTC	CASSVGGAWNEQFF
TRBV10-3	NA	TRBD1	TRBJ2-7	TGTGCCATCAGTTGGACAGGGGGTACCTACGAGCAGTACTTC	CAISWTGGTYEQYF
TRBV12-5	medium-sized	TRBD2	TRBJ2-3	TGTGCTAGTGGTTTGGGATCTAGCGGCCTAAGCACAGATACGCAGTATTTT	CASGLGSSGLSTDTQYF
TRBV20-1	NA	NA	TRBJ2-5	TGCAGTGCTAGACGGCAAGAGACCCAGTACTTC	CSARRQETQYF
TRBV4-1	NA	TRBD1	TRBJ2-7	TGCGCCAGCAGCCAAGTCGAACAGGGGGTCTACGAGCAGTACTTC	CASSQVEQGVYEQYF
TRBV11-1	NA	NA	TRBJ2-3	TGTGCCAGCAGCGACCCCGGGCTAGCATATGATACGCAGTATTTT	CASSDPGLAYDTQYF
TRBV21-1	NA	NA	TRBJ2-7	TGTGCCAGCAGCTTAGAAGGGAGATATGGACAGGGCGACTACGAGCAGTACTTC	CASSLEGRYGQGDYEQYF
TRBV4-1	NA	TRBD1	TRBJ2-7	TGCGCCGATCCCGGGACAGCCTACGAGCAGTACTTC	CADPGTAYEQYF